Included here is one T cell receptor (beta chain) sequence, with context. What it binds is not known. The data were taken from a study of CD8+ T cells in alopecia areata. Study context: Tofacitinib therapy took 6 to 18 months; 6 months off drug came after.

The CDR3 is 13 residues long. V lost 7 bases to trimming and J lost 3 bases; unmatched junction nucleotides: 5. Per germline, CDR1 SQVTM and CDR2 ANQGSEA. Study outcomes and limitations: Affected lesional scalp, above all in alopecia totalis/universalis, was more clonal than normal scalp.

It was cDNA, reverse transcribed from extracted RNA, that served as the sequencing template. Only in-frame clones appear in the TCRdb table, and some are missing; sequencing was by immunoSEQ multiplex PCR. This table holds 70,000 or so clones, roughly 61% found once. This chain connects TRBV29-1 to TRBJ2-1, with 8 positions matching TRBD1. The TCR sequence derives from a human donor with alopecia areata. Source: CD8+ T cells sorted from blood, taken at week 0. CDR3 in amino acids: CSATTGDYNEQFF. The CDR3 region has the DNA TGCAGCGCTACGACAGGGGACTACAATGAGCAGTTCTTC.